This T cell receptor (beta chain) was identified during a study of cytomegalovirus exposure and HLA in healthy donors. Whole-study context: The use of the same platform for the 95 to 150 validation repertoires and the approximately 670 first-cohort repertoires was reported by a later analysis. General study points: The classifier was said to identify cytomegalovirus status with high specificity and sensitivity. Under in vitro conditions, a few CMV-associated chains were confirmed as specific for CMV antigens. Subsequent analysis revealed that first-cohort TCR clusters tended to co-occur in the 110 or so validation repertoires.

The repertoire was sequenced with immunoSEQ multiplex PCR; TCRdb's copy has only in-frame clones and lacks some. The data show 220,000 or so clones, around 90% seen once. The CDR3 has 11 residues. Per the germline V gene, CDR1 is MGHRA and CDR2 is YSYEKL. V was shortened by 1 base and J by 9 bases, with 4 bases between the two germline ends. About this clone: Its target is unknown.

The rearrangement links TRBV4-1 to TRBJ2-1; D remains ambiguous. The receptor's source is a woman between 18 and 29 years old in good health and CMV-seropositive. Material for sequencing was PBMCs. The CDR3 nucleotides are TGCGCCAGCAGCCAAGGTAGTGAGCAGTTCTTC. Its translation: CASSQGSEQFF.